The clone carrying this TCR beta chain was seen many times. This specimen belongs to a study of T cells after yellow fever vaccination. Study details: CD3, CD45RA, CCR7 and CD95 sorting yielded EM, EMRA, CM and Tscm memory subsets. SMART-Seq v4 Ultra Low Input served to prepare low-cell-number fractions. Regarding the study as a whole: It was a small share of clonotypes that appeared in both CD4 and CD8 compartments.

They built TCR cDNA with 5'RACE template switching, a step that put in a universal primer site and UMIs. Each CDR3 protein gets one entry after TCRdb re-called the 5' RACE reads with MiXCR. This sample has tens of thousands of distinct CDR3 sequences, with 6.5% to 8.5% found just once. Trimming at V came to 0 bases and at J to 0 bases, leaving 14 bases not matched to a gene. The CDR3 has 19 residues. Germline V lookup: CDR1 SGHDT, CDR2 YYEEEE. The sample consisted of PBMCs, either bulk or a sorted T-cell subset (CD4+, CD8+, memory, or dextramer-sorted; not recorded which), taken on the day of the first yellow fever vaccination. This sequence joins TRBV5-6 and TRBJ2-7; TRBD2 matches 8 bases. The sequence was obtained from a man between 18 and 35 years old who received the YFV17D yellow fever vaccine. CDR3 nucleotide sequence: TGTGCCAGCAGCTTGGCCAGTTCCAGCGGGGGTTACAGCTCCTACGAGCAGTACGTC. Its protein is CASSLASSSGGYSSYEQYV.